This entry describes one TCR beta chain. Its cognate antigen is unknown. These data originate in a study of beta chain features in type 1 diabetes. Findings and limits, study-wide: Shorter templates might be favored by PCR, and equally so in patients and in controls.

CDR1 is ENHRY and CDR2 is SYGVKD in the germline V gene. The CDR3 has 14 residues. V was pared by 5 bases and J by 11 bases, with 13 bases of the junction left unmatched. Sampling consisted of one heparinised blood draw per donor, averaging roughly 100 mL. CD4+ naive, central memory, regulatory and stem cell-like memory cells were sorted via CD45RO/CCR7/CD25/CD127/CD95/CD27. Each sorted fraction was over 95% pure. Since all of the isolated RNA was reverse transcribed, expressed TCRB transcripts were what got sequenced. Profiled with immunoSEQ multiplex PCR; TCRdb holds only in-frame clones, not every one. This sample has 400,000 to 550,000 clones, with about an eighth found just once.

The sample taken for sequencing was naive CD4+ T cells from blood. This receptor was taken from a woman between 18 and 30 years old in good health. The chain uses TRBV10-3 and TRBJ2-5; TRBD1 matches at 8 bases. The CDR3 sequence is CAISLQGERSTQYF. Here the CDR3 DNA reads TGTGCCATCAGTTTACAGGGGGAAAGGTCGACGCAGTACTTC.